The following is a T cell receptor (beta chain) sequence with its context. The repertoire was sequenced with immunoSEQ multiplex PCR; TCRdb's copy has only in-frame clones and lacks some. Seen here are fewer than 70,000 clones, 86% observed once, and the top ten hold 2% to 2.5%. This sample was included in a study of OX40 agonist ivuxolimab in advanced cancers. The CDR3 length is 14 residues. The germline CDR1 and CDR2 sequences are MGHRA and YSYEKL. V was clipped by 2 bases and J by 6 bases; unmatched bases: 3. The origin of this receptor is an adult with an advanced solid tumor such as melanoma, head and neck, liver or kidney cancer. The material sequenced was CD4+ or CD8+ T cells sorted from blood, taken in a trial of the OX40 agonist ivuxolimab. The chain carries TRBV4-1 and TRBJ1-5, with TRBD1 matching over 8 bases. CDR3 loop: CASSQQGASQPQHF. CDR3 nucleotides: TGCGCCAGCAGCCAACAGGGGGCTTCTCAGCCCCAGCATTTT.